This TCR beta chain was recovered during a study of CD4 and CD8 cells across lung adenocarcinoma regions. Germline CDR1 SGHTA, CDR2 FQGNSA. This CDR3 has 15 residues. Trimming shortened V by 2 bases and J by 4 bases, and 12 bases separated the two germline ends. TCRdb re-derived calls from the PCR reads in MiXCR, one entry per CDR3 protein. This sample has 9,500 to 11,000 distinct CDR3 sequences, with 50% to 65% found just once. Localized lung adenocarcinoma, a non-small cell lung cancer, affected the donors. The chain combines TRBV7-2 with TRBJ2-1; perhaps TRBD1 as D (5 bases). The receptor's source is a male donor with lung adenocarcinoma. The CD4 and CD8 labels of this study may be unreliable. The sample comprised CD4+ T cells from the center of a lung tumor. CDR3 protein: CASSLTGLGYNEQFF. CDR3 in DNA: TGTGCCAGCAGCTTAACAGGCTTGGGATACAATGAGCAGTTCTTC.